This T cell receptor (beta chain) comes out of a study of STAT3 mutations in large granular lymphocyte leukemia. Study-wide results and caveats: In T-cell large granular lymphocyte leukemia, about half of patients showed multiple immunodominant subclonotypes.

The V gene's germline CDR1 is MGHRA and CDR2 YSYEKL. V gave up 4 bases and J gave up 5 bases; unmatched junction bases: 11. The CDR3 contains 17 residues. Data came from immunoSEQ multiplex PCR; TCRdb stores just in-frame clones and leaves some out. The table has around 5,200 clones, around 70% seen once; the top ten hold 45% to 55%. Concerning this clone: Its target is not known.

This chain uses TRBV4-1 with TRBJ1-6, with 7 bases aligning to TRBD1. This receptor was obtained from a human donor with T large granular lymphocyte leukemia. Some clones in this sample may be carry-over from other donors' samples. Sequenced sample: PBMCs. The DNA of the CDR3 is TGCGCCAGCAGCCGGGCGTCCCCCGGGACAGATAATTCACCCCTCCACTTT. Translated, it gives CASSRASPGTDNSPLHF.